A selection of T cell receptor beta chains follows, all from one sample in a study of T-cell memory formation after mild COVID-19. TCRdb reprocessed the 5' RACE reads via MiXCR and lists one record per CDR3 protein. The repertoire holds 50,000 or so distinct CDR3 sequences, 9% to 15% seen once, with about 25% in the top ten. The sequenced sample was PBMCs or a T cell subset sorted from them (not recorded which). The receptors were gathered from a man younger than 35 who had mild COVID-19 (a few samples of this study predate the infection). Cell type and time point are not known. Each CDR3 is given with its conserved first and last residue. Each record gives: V gene, J gene, clone size, CDR3 protein. Clone size is given for some rows only: seen once, a few or many times, or a class if the clone is expanded.

TRBV5-4,TRBJ2-7,many,CASSGGTVYEQYF
TRBV6-2/TRBV6-3,TRBJ2-1,few,CASSYPLAGGRNNEQFF
TRBV4-2,TRBJ2-6,few,CASTYGGGQVTGANVLTF
TRBV6-5,TRBJ2-7,few,CASSNSLAGGHYEQYF
TRBV19,TRBJ2-1,NA,CASNPGLDSYNEQFF
TRBV4-2,TRBJ2-3,NA,CASSQGTGGTDTQYF
TRBV3-1,TRBJ2-2,many,CASSDSTGGWTGELFF
TRBV24-1,TRBJ1-5,few,CATSDRTGGNQPQHF
TRBV24-1,TRBJ2-2,few,CATSDLGTRQGGELFF
TRBV19,TRBJ1-1,few,CASSIWTEAFF
TRBV5-1,TRBJ2-3,NA,CASSLKAGGFTDTQYF
TRBV4-1,TRBJ2-5,many,CASSQFPAKETQYF
TRBV7-7,TRBJ2-5,few,CASSREAASGAGRETQYF
TRBV25-1,TRBJ1-5,few,CASLQGKVCTSNQPQHF
TRBV18,TRBJ2-2,NA,CASSPGQGSTGELFF
TRBV4-3,TRBJ2-1,few,CASSPSLSPTDEQFF
TRBV7-8,TRBJ2-1,NA,CASSLVGGPSSYNEQFF
TRBV19,TRBJ1-1,many,CASSYAGGTEAFF
TRBV4-2,TRBJ1-1,NA,CASSQGNLQGNTEAFF
TRBV19,TRBJ2-2,many,CASSTPGQGAGELFF
TRBV14,TRBJ2-1,NA,CASSQHSNEQFF